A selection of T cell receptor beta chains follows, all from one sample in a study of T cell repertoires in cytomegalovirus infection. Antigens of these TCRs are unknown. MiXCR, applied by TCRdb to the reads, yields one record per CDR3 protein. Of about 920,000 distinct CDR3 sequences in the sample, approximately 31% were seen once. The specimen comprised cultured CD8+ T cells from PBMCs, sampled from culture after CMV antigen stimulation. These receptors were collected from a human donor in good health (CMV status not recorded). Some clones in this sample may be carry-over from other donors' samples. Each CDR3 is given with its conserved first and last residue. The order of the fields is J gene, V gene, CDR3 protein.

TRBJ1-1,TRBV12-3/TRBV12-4,CASSFLGVTEAFF
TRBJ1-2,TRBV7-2,CASSLSRDPFYGGYTF
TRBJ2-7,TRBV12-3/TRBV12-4,CASSWGQLAYEQYF
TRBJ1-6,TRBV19,CASSITRNSPLHF
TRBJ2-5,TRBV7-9,CASSLSLYVETQYF
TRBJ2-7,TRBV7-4,CASSHRTSGIYEQYF
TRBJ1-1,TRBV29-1,CSVDSPAVHLNTEAFF
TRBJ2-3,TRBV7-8,CASSLGQTSTDTQYF
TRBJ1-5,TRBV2,CASRHGQPYQPQHF
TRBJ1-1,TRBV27,CASSDLADTEAFF
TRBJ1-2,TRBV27,CASMQRGVYGYTF
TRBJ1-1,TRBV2,CASRRSSPEGAFF
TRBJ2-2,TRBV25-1,CASSESLGARTGELFF
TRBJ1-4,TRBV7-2,CASSLAGTPDEKLFF
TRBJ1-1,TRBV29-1,CSVEGGGAAFF
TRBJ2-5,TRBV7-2,CASSLERTLSRETQYF
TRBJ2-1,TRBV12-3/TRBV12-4,CASSRASYNEQFF
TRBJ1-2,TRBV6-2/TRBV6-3,CASRSRTVLYSYGYTF
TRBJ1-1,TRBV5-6,CASSLGDRGRGTEAFF
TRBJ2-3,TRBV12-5,CATLTTTFRDTQYF
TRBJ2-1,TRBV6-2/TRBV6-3,CASRTSGFYNEQFF
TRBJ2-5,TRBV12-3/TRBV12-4,CASSPRLAGGFWSSETQYF
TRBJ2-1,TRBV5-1,CASSDPGQYNEQFF
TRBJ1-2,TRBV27,CASSPDMWGYTF
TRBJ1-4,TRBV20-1,CSADRDGREKLFF
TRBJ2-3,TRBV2,CASPLMGTSGTDTQYF
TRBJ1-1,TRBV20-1,CSAPRLMNTEAFF
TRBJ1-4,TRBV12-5,CASEDRGTEKLFF
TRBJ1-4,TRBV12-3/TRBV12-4,CASSFAVEFPNHHTATNEKLFF
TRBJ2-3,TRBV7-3,CASSLNPGLAGGPDTQYF
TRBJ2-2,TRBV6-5,CASSYPTGELFF
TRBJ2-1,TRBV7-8,CASKGLSNTGSYNEQFF